Presented here are 28 T cell receptor beta chains from one specimen sequenced in a study of blood T cell repertoires in COVID-19. Produced via immunoSEQ multiplex PCR; TCRdb's table is partial and in-frame only. The table has 68,000 or so clones, 80% to 90% seen once; the top ten hold 2.7%. Sequenced material: peripheral blood. These receptors were collected from a man aged 45-60 years with acute or convalescent COVID-19.

The chain joins TRBV29-1 to TRBJ2-1, with D unclear. Germline V gene sequence: CDR1 SQVTM, CDR2 ANQGSEA. The CDR3 length is 16 residues. Trimming shortened V by 0 bases and J by 3 bases, and 15 bases separated the two germline ends. The CDR3: CSVEENLHFIYNEQFF. The CDR3 DNA is TGCAGCGTTGAAGAGAATCTCCACTTTATCTACAATGAGCAGTTCTTC.

The chain recombines TRBV7-2 with TRBJ2-2, with 15 positions matching TRBD2. V shed 5 bases, J shed 6 bases, and the junction held 7 bases outside the gene matches. From germline, CDR1 is SGHTA and CDR2 FQGNSA. CDR3 size: 17 residues. The chain's CDR3 is CASSQGLAGGLSGELFF. DNA for the CDR3: TGTGCCAGCAGCCAGGGACTAGCGGGAGGCCTTTCCGGGGAGCTGTTTTTT.

This chain links TRBV4-3 with TRBJ1-5, with a weak D call TRBD1 (6 bases). The germline CDR1 and CDR2 sequences are LGHNA and YSLEER. V lost 0 bases and J lost 7, with 16 bases in between. This CDR3 is built from 16 residues. This chain's CDR3 is CASSQDLNRVGQPQHF. In nucleotides, the CDR3 is TGCGCCAGCAGCCAAGATCTGAACAGGGTAGGCCAGCCCCAGCATTTT.

CDR3 sequence: CASSQVRRDISYEQYV. Here the CDR3 DNA reads TGCGCCAGCAGCCAAGTCCGCCGAGACATCTCCTACGAGCAGTACGTC. This chain joins TRBV4-1 and TRBJ2-7; unclear D gene. This CDR3 is 16 amino acids long. Germline V CDR1 and CDR2: MGHRA, YSYEKL. Trimming cost V 1 base and J 0 bases, with 13 bases left between them.

This chain joins TRBV9 and TRBJ2-5; 10 bases fit TRBD2. V shed 0 bases, J shed 2 bases, and the junction held 10 bases outside the gene matches. The CDR3 loop spans 18 amino acids. Germline-derived CDR1 and CDR2 are SGDLS and YYNGEE. The CDR3 region has the DNA TGTGCCAGCAGCGTAGCCTCTCACACTAGCGGGGTTCAAGAGACCCAGTACTTC. As protein: CASSVASHTSGVQETQYF.

This chain links TRBV6-1 with TRBJ2-2; 13 bases are a match to TRBD2. V lost 4 bases and J lost 1; bases outside the gene matches: 0. Germline CDR1 and CDR2: MNHNS and SASEGT. This CDR3 region has 16 residues. As DNA, the CDR3 is TGTGCCAGCAGTGGACTAGCGGGAGGGAACACCGGGGAGCTGTTTTTT. This translates into CASSGLAGGNTGELFF.

This rearrangement joins TRBV7-9 to TRBJ1-4; unclear D gene. The germline CDR1 and CDR2 sequences are SEHNR and FQNEAQ (reference sequence). Trimming removed 1 base at V and 9 bases at J, with 9 bases between. The CDR3 loop spans 13 amino acids. In DNA, the CDR3 is TGTGCCAGCAGCTTAGACAGTGCGAAAAAACTGTTTTTT. This codes for CASSLDSAKKLFF.

The CDR3 loop is CASSLAPSGTGELFF. DNA for the CDR3: TGCGCCAGCAGCTTGGCGCCTAGCGGGACCGGGGAGCTGTTTTTT. The genes are TRBV5-1 and TRBJ2-2; 8 nucleotides align to TRBD2. Germline assignment: CDR1 SGHRS and CDR2 YFSETQ. This CDR3 has 15 amino acids. With 0 bases clipped from V and 5 bases from J, the junction kept 3 bases outside the gene matches.

The chain uses TRBV28 and TRBJ2-7; tentatively, D is TRBD1 (5 bases). Germline values: CDR1 MDHEN, CDR2 SYDVKM. The ends were cut back, 5 bases at V and 0 bases at J, with 14 bases in the middle. The CDR3 spans 15 residues. The CDR3: CASSHLIDSSYEQYF. CDR3 DNA: TGTGCCAGCAGTCATCTAATAGACAGCTCCTACGAGCAGTACTTC.

The chain joins TRBV7-9 to TRBJ2-7; 9 nucleotides agree with TRBD1. V shed 5 bases, J shed 7 bases, and the junction held 6 bases outside the gene matches. The V gene's germline CDR1 is SEHNR and CDR2 FQNEAQ (reference sequence). The CDR3 extends over 13 amino acids. For the CDR3, the DNA is TGTGCCAGCAGCGGGTCCGGGACAGGGGAGCAGTACGTC. Residues: CASSGSGTGEQYV.

This chain links TRBV24-1 with TRBJ1-1, with D possibly TRBD1 on 5 matching bases. The CDR3 is 14 residues long. Germline V gene sequence: CDR1 KGHDR, CDR2 SFDVKD. The germline V and J ends were trimmed by 7 bases and 4 bases, with 15 bases remaining between them. The CDR3 loop reads CATRDTHPGTEAFF. The CDR3, as DNA: TGTGCCACCAGGGACACTCATCCTGGCACTGAAGCTTTCTTT.

The chain links TRBV6-2 or TRBV6-3 to TRBJ1-1; 7 bases are a match to TRBD1. The J segment lost 7 bases and the V segment lost 6 bases, leaving 11 bases of the junction unmatched. The CDR3 is made up of 14 amino acids. Germline CDR1 and CDR2: MNHEY and SVGEGT. The CDR3 DNA is TGTGCCAGCAGCCGCGGGGACAGTCGGGGTGAAGCTTTCTTT. It yields the protein CASSRGDSRGEAFF.

DNA of the CDR3: TGTGCCAGCAGTCCGACTTTACCGAACACCGGGGAGCTGTTTTTT. Its protein is CASSPTLPNTGELFF. V gene TRBV25-1 combines with J gene TRBJ2-2; D call uncertain. The V gene lost 5 bases and the J gene lost 0 bases, with 10 bases spanning the gap. The germline V gene encodes CDR1 MGHDK and CDR2 SYGVNS. The CDR3 is 15 amino acids.

About this clone itself: The junction departs from the called germline gene at one end, perhaps through a read error. V usage is TRBV10-3 and J usage is TRBJ2-3; TRBD1 matches at 8 bases. In germline, CDR1 is ENHRY, CDR2 SYGVKD. CDR3 length equals 19 residues. CDR3 loop: CAISESVGQGGLNTDMQYF. For the CDR3, the DNA is TGTGCCATCAGTGAGTCCGTTGGACAGGGCGGTTTGAACACAGATATGCAGTATTTT.

This chain connects TRBV6-5 to TRBJ1-6; 7 bases map to TRBD1. Germline values: CDR1 MNHEY, CDR2 SVGAGI. This CDR3 is built from 15 residues. V trimming: 7 bases; J trimming: 6 bases; junction bases outside the gene matches: 9. The CDR3 is CASNDRATFNSPLHF. CDR3 coding DNA: TGTGCCAGCAACGACAGGGCGACCTTTAATTCACCCCTCCACTTT.

The chain employs TRBV12-3 or TRBV12-4 and TRBJ1-1, with D perhaps matching TRBD1 (6 bases). The CDR3 runs 13 residues. V shed 6 bases and J shed 5 bases, with 13 bases lying between them. Written as DNA, the CDR3 is TGTGCCAGCAGCCTGCTTACAGGGACTGAAGCTTTCTTT. Protein product: CASSLLTGTEAFF.

This chain links TRBV28 with TRBJ1-4, with a tentative D call TRBD1 (6 bases). The CDR3 runs to 16 residues. Between the trimmed V and J ends, which lost 5 bases and 8 bases, there was a span of 21 bases. The germline V gene has CDR1 MDHEN and CDR2 SYDVKM. CDR3 coding DNA: TGTGCCAGCAGTCCAGGAGGAGGGGGGGTGTGGGAAAAACTGTTTTTT. Protein sequence: CASSPGGGGVWEKLFF.

The chain uses TRBV4-1 and TRBJ2-7; 10 positions agree with TRBD2. The V segment lost 0 bases and the J segment 2 bases; nucleotides outside the gene matches: 4. Germline assignment: CDR1 MGHRA and CDR2 YSYEKL. CDR3 length: 16 residues. The CDR3 DNA reads TGCGCCAGCAGCCAAGATCCGAGCGGGAGGGCCTACGAGCAGTACTTC. Protein sequence: CASSQDPSGRAYEQYF.

The chain joins TRBV27 to TRBJ1-4; weak D call: TRBD1 (5 bases). The CDR3 has 17 residues. Germline lookup yields CDR1 MNHEY and CDR2 SMNVEV (reference sequence). V shed 4 bases and J shed 1 base, with 16 bases lying between them. CDR3 bases: TGTGCCAGCAGTTCGGCGAAAGGGGTTGGAACTAATGAAAAACTGTTTTTT. Protein product: CASSSAKGVGTNEKLFF. Drawing the rest from reference TRBV27 and TRBJ1-4, the complete variable domain is EAQVTQNPRYLITVTGKKLTVTCSQNMNHEYMSWYRQDPGLGLRQIYYSMNVEVTDKGDVPEGYKVSRKEKRNFPLILESPSPNQTSLYFCASSSAKGVGTNEKLFFGSGTQLSVL.

The chain has TRBV7-2 and TRBJ2-1; 7 nucleotides agree with TRBD2. V was clipped by 5 bases and J by 0 bases; unmatched bases: 10. CDR3 length equals 17 residues. Germline V gene data show CDR1 as SGHTA and CDR2 as FQGNSA. The chain's CDR3 is CASSVRSTSASYNEQFF. The DNA of the CDR3 is TGTGCCAGCAGCGTTAGGTCAACTAGCGCCTCCTACAATGAGCAGTTCTTC.

The V and J genes are TRBV18 and TRBJ1-5; D is unclear. Germline assignment: CDR1 KGHSH and CDR2 LQKENI. This CDR3 region has 15 residues. Trimming shortened V by 6 bases and J by 2 bases, and 14 bases separated the two germline ends. The CDR3 region is CASSLREGRNQPQHF. In DNA, the CDR3 is TGTGCCAGCTCCCTGAGGGAGGGCCGCAATCAGCCCCAGCATTTT.

The chain links TRBV15 to TRBJ1-5; D gene uncertain. Trimming removed 2 bases from V and 5 bases from J, with 13 bases in between. The CDR3 loop spans 15 amino acids. Germline CDR1 reads LNHNV; CDR2 reads YYDKDF (reference sequence). The CDR3 DNA sequence: TGTGCCACCAGCAGAACCGGGGTCACTGATCAGCCCCAGCATTTT. Translation gives CATSRTGVTDQPQHF.

The chain uses TRBV3-1 (or the pseudogene TRBV3-2) and TRBJ2-1, with D possibly matching TRBD2 (6 bases). CDR1 LGHDT and CDR2 YNNKEL come from the germline V gene (reference sequence). The CDR3 spans 12 residues. V was clipped by 4 bases and J by 12 bases, with 13 bases between them. CDR3 DNA: TGTGCCAGCAGCCTCTTACCGGGACTGCAGTTCTTC. The encoded protein is CASSLLPGLQFF.

V usage is TRBV3-1 (or the pseudogene TRBV3-2) and J usage is TRBJ2-7; 11 bases fit TRBD2. From germline, CDR1 is LGHDT and CDR2 YNNKEL (reference sequence). Trimming took 2 bases from V and 6 from J; bases not matched to a gene: 18. The CDR3 is 19 amino acids. The CDR3 region is CASSQLGINSGRAASEQYF. The DNA of the CDR3 is TGTGCCAGCAGCCAACTGGGGATAAATAGCGGGAGGGCCGCCTCCGAGCAGTACTTC.

The gene calls are TRBV2 and TRBJ2-5, with D maybe TRBD1 (6 bases). V was shortened by 2 bases and J by 2 bases, with 12 bases between the two germline ends. CDR1 and CDR2 (germline): SNHLY, FYNNEI. CDR3 length: 15 residues. The CDR3 loop is CASSEQGQFQETQYF. The CDR3 DNA reads TGTGCCAGCAGTGAACAGGGACAATTTCAAGAGACCCAGTACTTC.

This chain links TRBV7-2 with TRBJ1-3, with D hard to call. From germline, CDR1 is SGHTA and CDR2 FQGNSA. Trimming cost V 1 base and J 0 bases, with 7 bases left between them. The CDR3 loop spans 15 amino acids. The CDR3 loop reads CASSLGRYSGNTIYF. Here the CDR3 DNA reads TGTGCCAGCAGCTTAGGCAGATACTCTGGAAACACCATATATTTT.

This chain links TRBV19 with TRBJ1-3; D is uncertain. With 0 bases removed from V and 8 bases from J, the gap between germline ends came to 17 bases. CDR3 length: 16 residues. CDR1 and CDR2 from the germline V gene are LNHDA and SQIVND (reference sequence). CDR3: CASSIDGPGFLDTIYF. CDR3 nucleotides: TGTGCCAGTAGTATAGACGGCCCGGGTTTTTTGGACACCATATATTTT.

Worth noting for this clone: One junction end disagrees with the germline gene, perhaps due to a read error. The V and J genes are TRBV28 and TRBJ1-5; D is ambiguous. CDR1 MDHEN and CDR2 SYDVKM come from the germline V gene. The CDR3 totals 13 residues. CDR3 sequence (DNA): TGTGCCAGCAGTTTATCCCAGTATCAACCCCAGCATTTT. It specifies CASSLSQYQPQHF.